This passage covers 32 T cell receptor beta chains from one sample sequenced in a study of cytomegalovirus exposure and HLA in healthy donors (dated by TCRdb to about 2017). Library prep was done by the immunoSEQ multiplex PCR assay. The multiplex PCR relied on a mix of 60 forward primers for TCR Vbeta segments and 13 reverse primers for TCR Jbeta segments. Not all clones reach the TCRdb copy of this immuneACCESS table, which keeps in-frame sequences only. Checked studies attribute under half of the gap to unresolved V genes and leave the rest unexplained. The sample table gives over 60,000 clones. The ten largest make up around 7.5% of the sample. The source material was PBMCs. These receptors were collected from a female donor in good health and CMV-seropositive.

The J gene is TRBJ2-5, the V gene TRBV2; D is possibly TRBD2 (5 bases). This CDR3 is built from 12 residues. Germline CDR1 reads SNHLY; CDR2 reads FYNNEI. Trimming stripped 10 bases from V and 1 base from J, with 10 bases between. CDR3 coding DNA: TGTGCCACCGGACTGTCCCAAGAGACCCAGTACTTC. The encoded protein is CATGLSQETQYF.

The rearrangement joins TRBV13 to TRBJ1-4; D uncertain. Trimming pared 5 bases from V and 0 bases from J, leaving 13 bases between. Germline values: CDR1 PRHDT, CDR2 FYEKMQ (reference sequence). The CDR3 loop spans 16 amino acids. In DNA, the CDR3 is TGTGCCAGCAGCCAAGGTCGGACTGCAACTAATGAAAAACTGTTTTTT. Encoded protein: CASSQGRTATNEKLFF.

The chain recombines TRBV19 with TRBJ2-1; 7 bases line up with TRBD1. There are 14 residues in the CDR3. The V gene end was trimmed by 5 bases and the J gene end by 9 bases; junction bases not matched to a gene: 10. Germline CDR1 and CDR2: LNHDA and SQIVND (reference sequence). The CDR3 bases are TGTGCCAGTAGTCCTACAGGGGTCGGCGGTGAGCAGTTCTTC. Its protein product is CASSPTGVGGEQFF.

V usage is TRBV11-2 and J usage is TRBJ1-1; D is perhaps TRBD1 (5 bases). Trimming left V 3 bases short and J 8 bases short, with 13 bases between. In germline, CDR1 is SGHAT, CDR2 FQNNGV. The CDR3 covers 13 residues. The CDR3 DNA reads TGTGCCAGCAGCTTTTACCGGACAAGAGAAGCTTTCTTT. This translates into CASSFYRTREAFF.

The chain couples TRBV9 to TRBJ2-7; 7 bases line up with TRBD2. CDR1 is SGDLS and CDR2 is YYNGEE in the germline V gene. The CDR3 runs to 15 residues. After removal of 4 bases from V and 2 bases from J, the junction contained 9 bases not matched to a gene. The CDR3 protein is CASSPRDYQAYEQYF. Written as DNA, the CDR3 is TGTGCCAGCAGCCCCCGGGACTATCAGGCCTACGAGCAGTACTTC. The complete variable domain, with remaining parts taken from reference TRBV9 and TRBJ2-7, reads DSGVTQTPKHLITATGQRVTLRCSPRSGDLSVYWYQQSLDQGLQFLIQYYNGEERAKGNILERFSAQQFPDLHSELNLSSLELGDSALYFCASSPRDYQAYEQYFGPGTRLTVT.

The chain is built from TRBV13 and TRBJ1-2; TRBD1 might be the D (6 bases). CDR3 length: 14 residues. The V end lost 4 bases, the J end lost 3 bases, and 12 bases lay between the germline ends. Per the germline V gene, CDR1 is PRHDT and CDR2 is FYEKMQ (reference sequence). The CDR3 sequence is CASSSRGGDYGYTF. In DNA form, the CDR3 reads TGTGCCAGCAGCTCCCGCGGGGGCGACTATGGCTACACCTTC.

The chain has TRBV25-1 and TRBJ1-5; no clear D gene. V was cut by 1 base and J by 2 bases, with 3 bases left in between. The CDR3 runs to 13 residues. Germline CDR1 reads MGHDK; CDR2 reads SYGVNS. CDR3 loop: CASSESGNQPQHF. DNA of the CDR3: TGTGCCAGCAGTGAATCTGGCAATCAGCCCCAGCATTTT.

The chain carries TRBV18 and TRBJ1-2; possible D gene TRBD1, 6 bases. The germline CDR1 and CDR2 sequences are KGHSH and LQKENI. This CDR3 has 14 amino acids. V gave up 6 bases and J gave up 2 bases, with 13 bases separating them. CDR3 coding DNA: TGTGCCAGCTCCCCGGGCGGGGGCAACTATGGCTACACCTTC. Its protein is CASSPGGGNYGYTF. Together with reference TRBV18 and TRBJ1-2, the CDR3 gives the full variable domain: NAGVMQNPRHLVRRRGQEARLRCSPMKGHSHVYWYRQLPEEGLKFMVYLQKENIIDESGMPKERFSAEFPKEGPSILRIQQVVRGDSAAYFCASSPGGGNYGYTFGSGTRLTVV.

The chain links TRBV4-3 to TRBJ2-5, with D maybe TRBD2 (6 bases). Trimming shortened V by 0 bases and J by 5 bases, and 7 bases separated the two germline ends. The germline gives CDR1 LGHNA, CDR2 YSLEER. CDR3 length equals 13 residues. CDR3 coding DNA: TGCGCCAGCAGCCAAGATCGGGGGGAGACCCAGTACTTC. Its protein product is CASSQDRGETQYF.

The rearrangement joins TRBV7-2 to TRBJ2-7, with 7 bases identical to TRBD1. Germline V gene sequence: CDR1 SGHTA, CDR2 FQGNSA. The CDR3 sequence is 15 residues long. The V segment lost 0 bases and the J segment 0 bases; nucleotides outside the gene matches: 2. The CDR3 region is CASSLAWDSSYEQYF. The DNA of the CDR3 is TGTGCCAGCAGCTTAGCATGGGACAGCTCCTACGAGCAGTACTTC.

The rearrangement links TRBV30 to TRBJ2-3; D gene unclear. The V gene's germline CDR1 is GTSNPN and CDR2 SVGIG (reference sequence). There are 12 residues in the CDR3. With 4 bases removed from V and 0 bases from J, the gap between germline ends came to 5 bases. The CDR3 region has the DNA TGTGCCTGGACCCCAAGCACAGATACGCAGTATTTT. Translating gives CAWTPSTDTQYF. Full variable domain (missing parts from reference TRBV30 and TRBJ2-3): SQTIHQWPATLVQPVGSPLSLECTVEGTSNPNLYWYRQAAGRGLQLLFYSVGIGQISSEVPQNLSASRPQDRQFILSSKKLLLSDSGFYLCAWTPSTDTQYFGPGTRLTVL.

The J gene is TRBJ1-5, the V gene TRBV9, with TRBD1 matching over 8 bases. Germline lookup yields CDR1 SGDLS and CDR2 YYNGEE. J was trimmed by 1 base and V by 4 bases; bases with no gene match: 4. The CDR3 runs 15 residues. CDR3 bases: TGTGCCAGCAGCTTCGGACAGGGAAGCAATCAGCCCCAGCATTTT. The encoded protein is CASSFGQGSNQPQHF.

The V call is TRBV2, the J call TRBJ2-5; 7 bases are shared with TRBD2. Germline lookup yields CDR1 SNHLY and CDR2 FYNNEI. There are 13 residues in the CDR3. Trimming took 6 bases from V and 6 from J; bases not matched to a gene: 7. The CDR3 nucleotides are TGTGCCAGCAGGGGGGGAGGGATAAAGACCCAGTACTTC. The encoded protein is CASRGGGIKTQYF.

Details on this clone: Relative to the germline gene, one junction end is altered; a read error may explain this. The chain employs TRBV7-2 and TRBJ2-1; TRBD2 agrees at 14 bases. The CDR3 has 15 amino acids. Germline V lookup: CDR1 SGHTA, CDR2 FQGNSA. For the CDR3, the DNA is TGTGCCACCAGCAGACTAGCGGGGGGGCCCCATGAGCAGTTCTTC. Translation gives CATSRLAGGPHEQFF.

V gene TRBV30 combines with J gene TRBJ1-4, with TRBD1 identical over 7 bases. J was trimmed by 7 bases and V by 7 bases; bases with no gene match: 6. CDR1 is GTSNPN and CDR2 is SVGIG in the germline V gene (reference sequence). CDR3 size: 12 residues. The CDR3 loop reads CASYRDSEKLFF. The CDR3 DNA reads TGTGCCTCATATCGGGACAGTGAAAAACTGTTTTTT.

The rearrangement joins TRBV27 to TRBJ2-1; D call uncertain. Germline V gives CDR1 MNHEY, CDR2 SMNVEV (reference sequence). The CDR3 extends over 14 amino acids. Trimming cost V 5 bases and J 4 bases, with 12 bases left between them. The CDR3 loop reads CASSRVNGYNEQFF. CDR3 coding DNA: TGTGCCAGCAGTCGAGTAAATGGTTACAATGAGCAGTTCTTC.

The CDR3 region is CASSLLGAGGSDTQYF. CDR3 in DNA: TGCGCCAGCAGCTTGCTTGGCGCAGGGGGCTCAGATACGCAGTATTTT. V is TRBV5-1 and J is TRBJ2-3; 8 bases match TRBD1. CDR3 length equals 16 residues. Germline CDR1 reads SGHRS; CDR2 reads YFSETQ. J was trimmed by 4 bases and V by 1 base; bases with no gene match: 8.

The chain is built from TRBV27 and TRBJ2-7; 7 bases are a match to TRBD1. Germline values: CDR1 MNHEY, CDR2 SMNVEV (reference sequence). The CDR3 is 14 amino acids. Trimming cost V 5 bases and J 3 bases; bases outside gene matches: 7. The CDR3 loop reads CASSLGQTYYEQYF. CDR3 DNA: TGTGCCAGCAGTCTGGGACAGACCTACTACGAGCAGTACTTC.

The chain recombines TRBV7-9 with TRBJ2-3; TRBD1 might be the D (5 bases). The CDR3 is 12 amino acids. Per the germline V gene, CDR1 is SEHNR and CDR2 is FQNEAQ (reference sequence). V gave up 4 bases and J gave up 5 bases, with 7 bases separating them. The CDR3 loop is CASSSGIDTQYF. CDR3 nucleotides: TGTGCCAGCAGCTCAGGGATAGATACGCAGTATTTT.

As DNA, the CDR3 is TGTGCCAGCAGTCCGGGACAGAATTTTAACTATGGCTACACCTTC. It is translated as CASSPGQNFNYGYTF. The J gene is TRBJ1-2, the V gene TRBV27; 7 bases map to TRBD1. Germline V gene sequence: CDR1 MNHEY, CDR2 SMNVEV (reference sequence). With 5 bases clipped from V and 1 base from J, the junction kept 7 bases outside the gene matches. The CDR3 is 15 amino acids.

The chain couples TRBV27 to TRBJ2-4, with 11 bases lining up with TRBD2. V shed 6 bases, J shed 2 bases, and the junction held 15 bases outside the gene matches. Germline V CDR1 and CDR2: MNHEY, SMNVEV (reference sequence). This CDR3 spans 19 amino acids. The CDR3, as DNA: TGTGCCAGCAGAATCACCGGGACTAGCGGAACCCGGCCCAAAAACATTCAGTACTTC. Protein product: CASRITGTSGTRPKNIQYF.

The J gene is TRBJ1-1, the V gene TRBV7-2, with a tentative D call TRBD1 (6 bases). The CDR3 contains 15 residues. The germline CDR1 and CDR2 sequences are SGHTA and FQGNSA. Trimming pared 3 bases from V and 1 base from J, leaving 12 bases between. CDR3 DNA sequence: TGTGCCAGCAGCTTTAGCGAAGGGGGGAACACTGAAGCTTTCTTT. The encoded protein is CASSFSEGGNTEAFF.

The chain carries TRBV30 and TRBJ1-1, with D perhaps matching TRBD1 (6 bases). Germline CDR1 is GTSNPN and CDR2 is SVGIG (reference sequence). V lost 0 bases to trimming and J lost 6 bases, with 14 bases between them. The length of the CDR3 is 14 residues. CDR3 sequence (DNA): TGTGCCTGGAGTGTACTGTTGGGGGCGGCTGAAGCTTTCTTT. Translated, it gives CAWSVLLGAAEAFF.

The J gene is TRBJ2-7, the V gene TRBV6-1; D unresolved. CDR3 length: 11 residues. With 7 bases removed from V and 2 bases from J, the gap between germline ends came to 6 bases. Germline V gives CDR1 MNHNS, CDR2 SASEGT. Here the CDR3 reads CASTSAYEQYF. CDR3 coding DNA: TGTGCCAGCACAAGCGCCTACGAGCAGTACTTC.

The chain uses TRBV29-1 and TRBJ1-3, with unresolved D. Germline V gene lookup returns CDR1 SQVTM and CDR2 ANQGSEA. V was trimmed by 6 bases and J by 0 bases, leaving 12 bases between them. The CDR3 has 14 residues. The DNA for the CDR3 is TGCAGCGTCCGCGGACTATACTCTGGAAACACCATATATTTT. Amino acid sequence: CSVRGLYSGNTIYF. The full variable domain, with the rest looked up from reference TRBV29-1 and TRBJ1-3, is SAVISQKPSRDICQRGTSLTIQCQVDSQVTMMFWYRQQPGQSLTLIATANQGSEATYESGFVIDKFPISRPNLTFSTLTVSNMSPEDSSIYLCSVRGLYSGNTIYFGEGSWLTVV.

J is TRBJ1-2 and V is TRBV6-5; TRBD1 matches 7 bases. The CDR3 runs to 12 residues. Germline CDR1 MNHEY, CDR2 SVGAGI. The ends lost 2 bases at V and 7 bases at J; junction bases unmatched: 1. The CDR3 loop reads CASSYPGGGYTF. CDR3 sequence (DNA): TGTGCCAGCAGTTACCCAGGGGGTGGCTACACCTTC.

V is TRBV30 and J is TRBJ1-2; no definite D call. Germline V CDR1 and CDR2: GTSNPN, SVGIG (reference sequence). The CDR3 contains 10 residues. Trimming took 6 bases from V and 8 from J, leaving 10 bases between them. For the CDR3, the DNA is TGTGCCTGTAGAGATGTAGGCTACACCTTC. This gives the protein CACRDVGYTF.

J is TRBJ1-2 and V is TRBV7-2, with D hard to call. Germline-derived CDR1 and CDR2 are SGHTA and FQGNSA. The ends were cut back, 5 bases at V and 1 base at J, with 14 bases in the middle. The CDR3 is made up of 15 amino acids. The chain's CDR3 is CASSPPGRDNYGYTF. CDR3 in DNA: TGTGCCAGCAGCCCCCCCGGACGGGATAACTATGGCTACACCTTC.

The chain is built from TRBV11-3 and TRBJ2-3, with D possibly TRBD2 on 6 matching bases. V was pared by 4 bases and J by 5 bases, with 16 bases between. The CDR3 runs to 15 residues. CDR1 and CDR2 from the germline V gene are SGHNT and YENEEA. The CDR3 sequence is CASSSGLAGGDTQYF. CDR3 nucleotides: TGTGCCAGCAGCTCCGGGCTAGCCGGGGGAGATACGCAGTATTTT.

This CDR3 is CASSSGTETIEPQHF. In nucleotides, the CDR3 is TGTGCCAGCAGCTCCGGGACAGAGACAATCGAGCCCCAGCATTTT. The rearrangement joins TRBV11-2 to TRBJ1-5; 7 bases match TRBD1. This CDR3 spans 15 amino acids. From germline, CDR1 is SGHAT and CDR2 FQNNGV. V lost 4 bases and J lost 8; bases outside the gene matches: 11. Together with reference TRBV11-2 and TRBJ1-5, the CDR3 gives the full variable domain: EAGVAQSPRYKIIEKRQSVAFWCNPISGHATLYWYQQILGQGPKLLIQFQNNGVVDDSQLPKDRFSAERLKGVDSTLKIQPAKLEDSAVYLCASSSGTETIEPQHFGDGTRLSIL.

Details on this clone: The junction shows a germline mismatch at one end, possibly a read error. The rearrangement uses TRBV6-6 and TRBJ1-5, with D unresolved. Per the germline V gene, CDR1 is MNHNY and CDR2 is SVGAGI (reference sequence). CDR3 size: 14 residues. CDR3 coding DNA: TGTGCCAGCAGGTACTCCGGGAAAGAACAGCCCCAGCATTTT. This encodes CASRYSGKEQPQHF.

The chain carries TRBV6-5 and TRBJ2-3; 7 bases match TRBD2. The CDR3 covers 15 residues. With V trimmed by 0 bases and J by 4 bases, 4 bases remained unmatched. CDR1 and CDR2 from the germline V gene are MNHEY and SVGAGI. CDR3 sequence (DNA): TGTGCCAGCAGTTACTCGAGCGGGGCCGCAGATACGCAGTATTTT. It codes for CASSYSSGAADTQYF.